This T cell receptor (beta chain) was retrieved from a study of CD8+ T cells in alopecia areata. Study information: The study gave treated patients oral tofacitinib at 5 to 10 mg twice daily. Study-wide results and limits: Persistence in scalp and blood during tofacitinib was observed for many expanded lesional clones.

Treatment of the sample: oral pan-JAK inhibitor, 5-10 mg twice daily. Specimens obtained from alopecia areata patients comprised lesional scalp punch biopsies and peripheral blood. The authors extracted RNA and reverse transcribed it into cDNA as the sequencing template. TCRdb's table, derived via immunoSEQ multiplex PCR, lists solely in-frame clones and lacks some. The sample holds under 200,000 clones, about three fifths seen once. A note on this clone: Its matching antigen is unknown.

There are 15 residues in the CDR3. The trim removed 5 bases at V and 0 bases at J, leaving 3 bases unmatched. Germline CDR1 reads LGHNA; CDR2 reads YSLEER. The source material was CD4+ T cells sorted from blood, sampled at week 4, from a patient treated with tofacitinib. This sequence joins TRBV4-3 and TRBJ2-1, with 8 positions matching TRBD2. This clonotype was sampled from a human donor with alopecia areata. Here the CDR3 DNA reads TGCGCCAGCAGCTTTGCGGGAGGCTCCTACAATGAGCAGTTCTTC. Amino acids: CASSFAGGSYNEQFF.